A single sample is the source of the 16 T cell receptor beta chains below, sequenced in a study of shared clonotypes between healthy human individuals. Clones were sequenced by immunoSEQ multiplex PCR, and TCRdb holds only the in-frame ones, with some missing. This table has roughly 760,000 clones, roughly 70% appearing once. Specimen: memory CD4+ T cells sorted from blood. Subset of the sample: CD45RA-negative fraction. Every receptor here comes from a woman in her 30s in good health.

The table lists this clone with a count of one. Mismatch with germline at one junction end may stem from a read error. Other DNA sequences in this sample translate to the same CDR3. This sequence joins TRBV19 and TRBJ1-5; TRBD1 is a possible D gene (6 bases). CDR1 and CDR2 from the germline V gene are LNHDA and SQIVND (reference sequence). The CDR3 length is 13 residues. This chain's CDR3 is CASSINRDQPQHF. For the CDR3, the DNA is TGTGCCAGTAGTATTAACAGGGATCAACCCCAGCATTTT.

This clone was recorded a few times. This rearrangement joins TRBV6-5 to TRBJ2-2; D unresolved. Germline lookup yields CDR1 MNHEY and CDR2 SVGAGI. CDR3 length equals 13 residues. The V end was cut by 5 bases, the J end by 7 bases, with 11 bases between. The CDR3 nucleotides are TGTGCCAGCAGTGAGACGGAAATCGGGGAGCTGTTTTTT. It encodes CASSETEIGELFF.

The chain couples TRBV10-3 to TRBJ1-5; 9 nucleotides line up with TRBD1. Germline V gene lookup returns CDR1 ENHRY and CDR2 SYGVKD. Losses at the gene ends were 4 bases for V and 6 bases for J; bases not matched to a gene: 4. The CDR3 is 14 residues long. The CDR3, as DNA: TGTGCCATCAGTGGGGGACAGGGAGGTCAGCCCCAGCATTTT. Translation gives CAISGGQGGQPQHF.

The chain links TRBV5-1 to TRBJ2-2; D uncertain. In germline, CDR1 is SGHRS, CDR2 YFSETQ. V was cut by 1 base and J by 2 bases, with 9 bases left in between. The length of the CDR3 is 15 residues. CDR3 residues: CASSLTPSNTGELFF. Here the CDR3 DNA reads TGCGCCAGCAGCTTGACACCCTCAAACACCGGGGAGCTGTTTTTT.

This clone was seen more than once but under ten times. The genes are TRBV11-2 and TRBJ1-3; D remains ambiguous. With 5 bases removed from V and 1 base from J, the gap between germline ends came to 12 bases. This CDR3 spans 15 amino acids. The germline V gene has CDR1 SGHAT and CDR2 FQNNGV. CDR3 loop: CASSPNVGSGNTIYF. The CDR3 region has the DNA TGTGCCAGCAGCCCGAATGTGGGATCTGGAAACACCATATATTTT.

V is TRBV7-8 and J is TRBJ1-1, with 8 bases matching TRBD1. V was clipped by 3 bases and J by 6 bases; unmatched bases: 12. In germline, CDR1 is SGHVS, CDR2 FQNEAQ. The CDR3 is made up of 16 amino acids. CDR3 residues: CASSFSPRGRISEAFF. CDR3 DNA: TGTGCCAGCAGCTTTAGCCCCAGGGGGCGTATATCTGAAGCTTTCTTT.

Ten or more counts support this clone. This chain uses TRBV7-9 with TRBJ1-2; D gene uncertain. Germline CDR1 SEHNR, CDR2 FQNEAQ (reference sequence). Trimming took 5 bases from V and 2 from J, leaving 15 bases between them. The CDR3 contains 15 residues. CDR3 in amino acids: CASSAYLDGNYGYTF. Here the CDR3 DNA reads TGTGCCAGCAGCGCATATCTCGACGGAAACTATGGCTACACCTTC.

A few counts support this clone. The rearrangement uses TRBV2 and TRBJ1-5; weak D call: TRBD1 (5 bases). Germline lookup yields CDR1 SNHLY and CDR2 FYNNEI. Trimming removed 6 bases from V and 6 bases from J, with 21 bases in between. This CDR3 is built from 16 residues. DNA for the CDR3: TGTGCCAGCAGCCCGATGGTGGGGGAACGACGTCAGCCCCAGCATTTT. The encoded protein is CASSPMVGERRQPQHF.

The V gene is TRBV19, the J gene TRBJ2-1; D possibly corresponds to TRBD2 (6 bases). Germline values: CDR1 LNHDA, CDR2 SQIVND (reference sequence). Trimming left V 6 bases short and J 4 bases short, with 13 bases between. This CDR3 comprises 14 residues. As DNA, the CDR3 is TGTGCCAGTAGGCCTACTAGCAGTTACAATGAGCAGTTCTTC. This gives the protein CASRPTSSYNEQFF.

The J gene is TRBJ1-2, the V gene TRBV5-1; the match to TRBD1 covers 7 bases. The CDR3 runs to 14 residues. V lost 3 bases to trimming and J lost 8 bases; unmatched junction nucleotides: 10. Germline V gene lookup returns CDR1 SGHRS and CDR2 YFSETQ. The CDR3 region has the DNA TGCGCCAGCAGCTCCGGGACAGAGCTTCGGGGCTACACCTTC. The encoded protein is CASSSGTELRGYTF.

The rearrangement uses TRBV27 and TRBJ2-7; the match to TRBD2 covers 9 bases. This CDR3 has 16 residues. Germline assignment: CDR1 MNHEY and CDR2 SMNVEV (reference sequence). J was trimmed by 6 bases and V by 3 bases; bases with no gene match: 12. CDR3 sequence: CASSFASGALGLEQYF. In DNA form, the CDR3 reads TGTGCCAGCAGTTTCGCTAGCGGGGCTTTAGGGCTCGAGCAGTACTTC.

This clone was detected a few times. The CDR3 region has the DNA TGCGCCAGCAGTTCCGGGACAGGGGGTGGCTACACCTTC. Translated, it gives CASSSGTGGGYTF. The rearrangement joins TRBV5-1 to TRBJ1-2; 11 bases line up with TRBD1. The CDR3 loop spans 13 amino acids. V lost 5 bases to trimming and J lost 7 bases; unmatched junction nucleotides: 4. Germline CDR1 SGHRS, CDR2 YFSETQ.

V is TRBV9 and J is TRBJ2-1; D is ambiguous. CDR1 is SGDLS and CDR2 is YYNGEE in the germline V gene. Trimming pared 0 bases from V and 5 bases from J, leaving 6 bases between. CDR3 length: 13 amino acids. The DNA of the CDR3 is TGTGCCAGCAGCGTAGACTCAAACAATGAGCAGTTCTTC. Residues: CASSVDSNNEQFF.

CDR3 sequence (DNA): TGTGCCAGCAGCTCAGGGCTCCCTACGACCGAGCAGTACTTC. Translation gives CASSSGLPTTEQYF. V usage is TRBV7-2 and J usage is TRBJ2-7; possible D gene TRBD1, 5 bases. Trimming took off 4 bases at V and 6 bases at J, with 16 bases between the two ends. The CDR3 has 14 residues. The germline V gene encodes CDR1 SGHTA and CDR2 FQGNSA.

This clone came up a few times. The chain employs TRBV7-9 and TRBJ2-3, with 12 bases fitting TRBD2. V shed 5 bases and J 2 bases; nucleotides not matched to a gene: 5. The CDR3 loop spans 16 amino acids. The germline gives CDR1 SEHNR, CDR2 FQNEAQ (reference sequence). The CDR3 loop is CASSPRTSGVTDTQYF. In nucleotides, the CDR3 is TGTGCCAGCAGCCCCCGGACTAGCGGGGTCACAGATACGCAGTATTTT.

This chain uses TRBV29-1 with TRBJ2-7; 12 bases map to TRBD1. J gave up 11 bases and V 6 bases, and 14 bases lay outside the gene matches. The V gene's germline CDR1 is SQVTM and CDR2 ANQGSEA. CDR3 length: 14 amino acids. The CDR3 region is CSVLWGTGGADEYF. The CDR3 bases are TGCAGCGTCCTATGGGGGACAGGGGGCGCGGATGAGTACTTC.